This TCR beta chain was profiled in a study of CD8 T cells in Susac syndrome. This CDR3 is built from 15 residues. Germline lookup yields CDR1 LNHNV and CDR2 YYDKDF (reference sequence). The V and J ends lost 7 bases and 3 bases respectively, with 16 bases between them. Random hexamers were used to reverse transcribe the RNA input (0.5 to 1 ug). TCRdb itself ran the immunoSEQ multiplex PCR reads through MiXCR, one entry per CDR3 protein. The sample contains around 200,000 distinct CDR3 sequences, 95% of which appear only once. Sequenced sample: CD4+ T cells from PBMCs. The receptor was isolated from a human donor in good health. The genes are TRBV15 and TRBJ2-1; D remains unclear. CDR3 protein: CATTTPGGIYNEQFF. The CDR3 DNA reads TGTGCCACCACTACCCCGGGCGGAATCTACAATGAGCAGTTCTTC.